This T cell receptor (beta chain) came from a study of cytomegalovirus exposure and HLA in healthy donors. Trimming took 5 bases from V and 4 from J; bases not matched to a gene: 3. CDR3 length equals 14 residues. Germline V gene data show CDR1 as SGHVS and CDR2 as FQNEAQ. Study outcomes and limitations: Researchers counted 180 or so TCR beta chains as cytomegalovirus-associated. A later analysis linked some 17,000 TCR beta sequences to HLA alleles at 0.05 false discovery rate.

Comment on this clone: Its antigen remains unidentified.

PCR employed 60 Vbeta and 13 Jbeta primers. Generated by immunoSEQ multiplex PCR, the TCRdb table keeps only in-frame clones and is missing some. Among roughly 89,000 clones, roughly 60% were seen once, and the ten largest hold about 22%. This sequence joins TRBV7-8 and TRBJ2-3; 10 bases are shared with TRBD1. Sample: PBMCs. The TCR was taken from a woman between 50 and 59 years old in good health and CMV-seropositive. For the CDR3, the DNA is TGTGCCAGCAGCCCGGACAGGGGGGCAGATACGCAGTATTTT. Translation: CASSPDRGADTQYF.